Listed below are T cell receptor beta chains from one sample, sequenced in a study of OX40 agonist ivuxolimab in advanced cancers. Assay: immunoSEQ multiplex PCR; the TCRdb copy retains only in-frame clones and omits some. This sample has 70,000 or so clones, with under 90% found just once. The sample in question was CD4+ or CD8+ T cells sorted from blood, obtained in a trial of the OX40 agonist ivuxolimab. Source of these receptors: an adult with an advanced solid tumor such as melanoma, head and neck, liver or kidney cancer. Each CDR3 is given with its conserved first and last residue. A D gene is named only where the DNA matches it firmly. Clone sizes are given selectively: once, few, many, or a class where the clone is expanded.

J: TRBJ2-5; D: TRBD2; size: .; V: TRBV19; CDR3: CASSSVAGGPQETQYF; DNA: TGTGCCAGTAGTTCCGTAGCGGGAGGCCCCCAAGAGACCCAGTACTTC
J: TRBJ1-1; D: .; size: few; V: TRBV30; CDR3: CAWSLGTEAFF; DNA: TGTGCCTGGAGCCTCGGCACTGAAGCTTTCTTT
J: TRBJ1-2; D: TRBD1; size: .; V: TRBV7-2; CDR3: CASSLGSGGHYGYTF; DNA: TGTGCCAGCAGCTTAGGTTCAGGGGGACACTATGGCTACACCTTC
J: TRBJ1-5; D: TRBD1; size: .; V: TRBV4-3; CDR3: CASSQTGETGQPQHF; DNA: TGCGCCAGCAGCCAAACAGGGGAGACTGGTCAGCCCCAGCATTTT
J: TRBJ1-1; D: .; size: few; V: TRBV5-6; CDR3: CASSLEREAFF; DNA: TGTGCCAGCAGCTTGGAAAGGGAGGCTTTCTTT
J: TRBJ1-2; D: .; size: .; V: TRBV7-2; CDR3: CASSFHREGFGYTF; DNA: TGTGCCAGCAGCTTTCACAGGGAAGGGTTTGGCTACACCTTC
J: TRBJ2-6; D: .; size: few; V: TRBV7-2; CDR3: CASSPRAVGVLTF; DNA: TGTGCCAGCAGCCCCCGAGCAGTGGGCGTCCTGACTTTC
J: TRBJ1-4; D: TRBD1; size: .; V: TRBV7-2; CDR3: CASSQTGGNEKLFF; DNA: TGTGCCAGCAGCCAGACAGGGGGAAATGAAAAACTGTTTTTT
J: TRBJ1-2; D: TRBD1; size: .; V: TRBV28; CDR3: CASSHRQGARNGYTF; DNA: TGTGCCAGCAGTCACCGGCAGGGGGCGCGTAATGGCTACACCTTC
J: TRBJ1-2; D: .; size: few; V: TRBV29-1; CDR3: CSVEDRQSNYGYTF; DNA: TGCAGCGTTGAAGATAGGCAGTCTAACTATGGCTACACCTTC
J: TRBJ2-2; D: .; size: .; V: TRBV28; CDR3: CASKEANTGELFF; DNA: TGTGCCAGCAAGGAGGCGAACACCGGGGAGCTGTTTTTT
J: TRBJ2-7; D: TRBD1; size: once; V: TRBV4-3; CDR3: CASSQGRGRGYEQYF; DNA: TGCGCCAGCAGCCAAGGAAGGGGGCGCGGTTACGAGCAGTACTTC
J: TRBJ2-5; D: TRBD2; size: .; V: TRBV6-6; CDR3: CASSRERGETQYF; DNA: TGTGCCAGCAGTAGAGAGCGGGGTGAGACCCAGTACTTC
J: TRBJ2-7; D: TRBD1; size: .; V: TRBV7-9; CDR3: CASSSGTGRAEQYF; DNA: TGTGCCAGCAGCTCTGGGACAGGGAGAGCCGAGCAGTACTTC
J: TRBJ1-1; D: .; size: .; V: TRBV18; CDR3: CASSPGTTNTEAFF; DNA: TGTGCCAGCTCACCGGGCACAACAAACACTGAAGCTTTCTTT
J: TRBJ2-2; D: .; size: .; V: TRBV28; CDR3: CASSSNTGELFF; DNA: TGTGCCAGCAGTTCCAACACCGGGGAGCTGTTTTTT
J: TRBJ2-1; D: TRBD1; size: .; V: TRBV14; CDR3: CASSLRTGSANEQFF; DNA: TGTGCCAGCAGCCTTCGGACAGGGTCGGCCAATGAGCAGTTCTTC
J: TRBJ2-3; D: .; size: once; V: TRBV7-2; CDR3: CASRSDGRGTDTQYF; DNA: TGTGCCAGCAGATCAGACGGGAGAGGCACAGATACGCAGTATTTT
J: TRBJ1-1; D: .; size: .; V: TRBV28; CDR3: CASSLVGSRAEAFF; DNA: TGTGCCAGCAGTTTAGTAGGGAGTCGGGCTGAAGCTTTCTTT
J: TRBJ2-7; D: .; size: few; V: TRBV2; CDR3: CASSGGDTREQYF; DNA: TGTGCCAGCAGTGGAGGGGACACTCGGGAGCAGTACTTC
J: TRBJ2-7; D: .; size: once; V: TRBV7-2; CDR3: CASSFSPLTGEYEQYF; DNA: TGTGCCAGCAGCTTCTCCCCTCTGACAGGAGAATACGAGCAGTACTTC
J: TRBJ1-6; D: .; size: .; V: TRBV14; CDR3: CASSRGHRINSPLHF; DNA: TGTGCCAGCAGCCGTGGGCACAGGATCAATTCACCCCTCCACTTT
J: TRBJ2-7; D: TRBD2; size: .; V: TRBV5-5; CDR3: CASSWDYSYEQYF; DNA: TGTGCCAGCAGCTGGGACTACTCCTACGAGCAGTACTTC
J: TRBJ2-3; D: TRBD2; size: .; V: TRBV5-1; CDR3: CASSLGSGGSKDTQYF; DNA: TGCGCCAGCAGCTTAGGTAGCGGGGGGTCTAAAGATACGCAGTATTTT
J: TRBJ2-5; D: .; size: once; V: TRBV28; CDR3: CASSSPSGTQYF; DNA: TGTGCCAGCAGTTCACCGTCGGGGACCCAGTACTTC
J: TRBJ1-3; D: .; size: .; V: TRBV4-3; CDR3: CASSQVGPGNTIYF; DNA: TGCGCCAGCAGCCAAGTCGGCCCTGGAAACACCATATATTTT
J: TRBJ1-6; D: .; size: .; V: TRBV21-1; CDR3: CASKRGTGENSPLHF; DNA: TGTGCCAGCAAGCGGGGGACAGGGGAGAATTCACCCCTCCACTTT
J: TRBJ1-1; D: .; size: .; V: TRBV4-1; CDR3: CASSQFSSRNTEAFF; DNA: TGCGCCAGCAGCCAATTCTCCAGCCGTAACACTGAAGCTTTCTTT
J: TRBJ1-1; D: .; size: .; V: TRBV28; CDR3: CASSLWTGGAFF; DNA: TGTGCCAGCAGTTTGTGGACCGGGGGAGCTTTCTTT
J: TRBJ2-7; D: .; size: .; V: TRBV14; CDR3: CASSHLGGLYEQYF; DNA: TGTGCCAGCAGCCATCTCGGGGGACTCTACGAGCAGTACTTC
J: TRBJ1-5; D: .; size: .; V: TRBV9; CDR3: CASSRGGEPQHF; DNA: TGTGCCAGCAGCCGGGGGGGTGAACCCCAGCATTTT
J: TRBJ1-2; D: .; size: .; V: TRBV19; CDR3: CASHHLGYTF; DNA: TGTGCCAGCCACCATCTCGGCTACACCTTC
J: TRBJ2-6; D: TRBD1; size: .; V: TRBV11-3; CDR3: CASSLVARGTSGANVLTF; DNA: TGTGCCAGCAGCTTAGTTGCCAGGGGGACCTCTGGGGCCAACGTCCTGACTTTC
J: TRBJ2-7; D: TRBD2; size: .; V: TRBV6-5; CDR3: CASSQLAGLPSEQYF; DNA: TGTGCCAGCAGTCAGCTAGCGGGACTGCCCTCGGAGCAGTACTTC
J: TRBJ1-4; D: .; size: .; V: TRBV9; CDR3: CASSGGTQGNEKLFF; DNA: TGTGCCAGCAGCGGGGGTACGCAGGGCAATGAAAAACTGTTTTTT
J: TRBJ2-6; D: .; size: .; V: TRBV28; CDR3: CASSRGTAHSGANVLTF; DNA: TGTGCCAGCAGTCGGGGGACAGCCCACTCTGGGGCCAACGTCCTGACTTTC
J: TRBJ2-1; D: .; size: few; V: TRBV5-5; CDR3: CASSQDLTFSSYNEQFF; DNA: TGTGCCAGCAGCCAAGATCTGACCTTCAGCTCCTACAATGAGCAGTTCTTC
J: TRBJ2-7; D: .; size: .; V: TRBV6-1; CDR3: CASTGSTVGVYEQYF; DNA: TGTGCCAGCACCGGGAGCACTGTGGGGGTCTACGAGCAGTACTTC
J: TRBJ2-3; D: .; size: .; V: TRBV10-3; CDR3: CAISESGEDTQYF; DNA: TGTGCCATCAGTGAGTCCGGCGAAGATACGCAGTATTTT
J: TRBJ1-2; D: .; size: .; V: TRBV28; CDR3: CASSPVSGTGNYGYTF; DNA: TGTGCCAGCAGCCCCGTGTCAGGGACGGGCAACTATGGCTACACCTTC
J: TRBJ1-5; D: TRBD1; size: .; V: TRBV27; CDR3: CASSLRQGDQPQHF; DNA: TGTGCCAGCAGTTTGCGACAGGGCGATCAGCCCCAGCATTTT
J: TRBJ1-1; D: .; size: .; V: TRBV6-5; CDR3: CASSYGGTEAFF; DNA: TGTGCCAGCAGTTACGGGGGCACTGAAGCTTTCTTT